This record looks at one T cell receptor (beta chain) sequence and its context. The data derive from a study of neoadjuvant anti-PD-1 for oral cavity cancer. The CDR3 length is 14 residues. Germline V CDR1 and CDR2: GTSNPN, SVGIG (reference sequence). Deletions cut 4 bases from V and 0 bases from J, with 10 bases between. Sample time point: after neoadjuvant nivolumab, at surgical resection. Produced via immunoSEQ multiplex PCR; TCRdb's table is partial and in-frame only. The sample records 14,000 or so clones, about 76% being singletons. This sequence was found in a person between 35 and 79 years old with oral cavity squamous cell carcinoma. Here the sequenced sample was PBMCs, taken after nivolumab (anti-PD-1) treatment. The chain joins TRBV30 to TRBJ2-1; tentatively, D is TRBD1 (6 bases). The CDR3 protein is CAWTGQSSYNEQFF. CDR3 sequence (DNA): TGTGCCTGGACGGGACAAAGCTCCTACAATGAGCAGTTCTTC.